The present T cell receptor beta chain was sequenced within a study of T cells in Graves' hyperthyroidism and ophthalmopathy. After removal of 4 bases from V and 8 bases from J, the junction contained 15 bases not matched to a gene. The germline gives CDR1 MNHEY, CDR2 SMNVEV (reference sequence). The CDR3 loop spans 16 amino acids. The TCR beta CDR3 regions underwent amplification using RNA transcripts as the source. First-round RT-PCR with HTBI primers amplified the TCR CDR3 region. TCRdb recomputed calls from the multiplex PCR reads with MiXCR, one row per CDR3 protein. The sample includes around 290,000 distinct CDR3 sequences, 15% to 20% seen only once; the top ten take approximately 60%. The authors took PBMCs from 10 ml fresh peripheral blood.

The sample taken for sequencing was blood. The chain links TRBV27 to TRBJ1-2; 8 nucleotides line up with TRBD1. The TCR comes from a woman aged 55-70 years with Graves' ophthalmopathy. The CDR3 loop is CASSYGNQGAVGGYTF. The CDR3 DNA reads TGTGCCAGCAGTTACGGAAACCAGGGGGCTGTGGGAGGCTACACCTTC.